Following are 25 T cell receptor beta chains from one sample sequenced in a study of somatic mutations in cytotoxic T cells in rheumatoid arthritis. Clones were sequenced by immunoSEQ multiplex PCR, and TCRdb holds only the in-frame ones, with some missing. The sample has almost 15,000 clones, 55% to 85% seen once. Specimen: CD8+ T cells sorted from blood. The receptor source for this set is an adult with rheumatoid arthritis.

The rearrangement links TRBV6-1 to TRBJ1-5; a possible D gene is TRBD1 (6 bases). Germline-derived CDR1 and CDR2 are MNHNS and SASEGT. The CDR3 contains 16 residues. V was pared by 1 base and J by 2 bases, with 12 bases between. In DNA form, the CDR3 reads TGTGCCAGCAGTGAAGAAGGGGGGATGGGCAATCAGCCCCAGCATTTT. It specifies CASSEEGGMGNQPQHF.

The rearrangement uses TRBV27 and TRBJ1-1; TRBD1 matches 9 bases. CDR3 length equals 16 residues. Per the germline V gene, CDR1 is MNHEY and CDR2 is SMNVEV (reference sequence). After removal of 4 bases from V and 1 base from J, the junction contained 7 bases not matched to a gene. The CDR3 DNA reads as TGTGCCAGCAGTTACGGACAGGGGTTCAGGAACACTGAAGCTTTCTTT. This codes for CASSYGQGFRNTEAFF.

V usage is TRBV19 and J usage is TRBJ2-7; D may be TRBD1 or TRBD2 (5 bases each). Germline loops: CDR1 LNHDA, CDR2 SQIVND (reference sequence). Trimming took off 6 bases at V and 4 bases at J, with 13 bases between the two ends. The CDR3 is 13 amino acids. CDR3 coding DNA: TGTGCCAGTAGCCCGGGACCCACTTACGAGCAGTACTTC. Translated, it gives CASSPGPTYEQYF.

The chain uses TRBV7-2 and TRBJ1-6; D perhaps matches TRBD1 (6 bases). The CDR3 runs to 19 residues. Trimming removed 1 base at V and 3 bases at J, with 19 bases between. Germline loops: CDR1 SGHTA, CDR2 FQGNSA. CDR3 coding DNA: TGTGCCAGCAGCTTAGATCTGAGGGACACCCTCGGCTATAATTCACCCCTCCACTTT. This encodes CASSLDLRDTLGYNSPLHF.

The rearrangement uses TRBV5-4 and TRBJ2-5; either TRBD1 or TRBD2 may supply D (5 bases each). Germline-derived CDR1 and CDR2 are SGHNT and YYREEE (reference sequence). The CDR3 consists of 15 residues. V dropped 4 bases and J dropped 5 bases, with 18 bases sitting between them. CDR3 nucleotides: TGTGCCAGCAGCCTCTCCCCGGGGACGGGGGAGACCCAGTACTTC. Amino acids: CASSLSPGTGETQYF.

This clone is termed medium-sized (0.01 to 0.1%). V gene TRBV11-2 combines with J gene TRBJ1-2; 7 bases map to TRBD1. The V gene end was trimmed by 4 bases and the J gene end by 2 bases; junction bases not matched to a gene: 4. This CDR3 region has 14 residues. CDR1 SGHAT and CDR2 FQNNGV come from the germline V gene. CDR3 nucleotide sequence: TGTGCCAGCAGCTATTCGACAGGGAACTATGGCTACACCTTC. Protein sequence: CASSYSTGNYGYTF.

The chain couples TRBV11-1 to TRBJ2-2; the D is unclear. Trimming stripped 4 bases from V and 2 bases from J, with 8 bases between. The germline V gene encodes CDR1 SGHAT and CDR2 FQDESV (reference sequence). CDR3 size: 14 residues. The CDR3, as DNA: TGTGCCAGCAGCTCCAGACAAAACACCGGGGAGCTGTTTTTT. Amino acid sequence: CASSSRQNTGELFF. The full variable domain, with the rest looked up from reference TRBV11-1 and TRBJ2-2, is EAEVAQSPRYKITEKSQAVAFWCDPISGHATLYWYRQILGQGPELLVQFQDESVVDDSQLPKDRFSAERLKGVDSTLKIQPAELGDSAMYLCASSSRQNTGELFFGEGSRLTVL.

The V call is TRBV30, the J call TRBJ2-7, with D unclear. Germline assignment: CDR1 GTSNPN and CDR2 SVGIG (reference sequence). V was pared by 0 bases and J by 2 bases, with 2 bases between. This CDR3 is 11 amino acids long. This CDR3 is CAWSVAYEQYF. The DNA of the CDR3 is TGTGCCTGGAGTGTAGCCTACGAGCAGTACTTC.

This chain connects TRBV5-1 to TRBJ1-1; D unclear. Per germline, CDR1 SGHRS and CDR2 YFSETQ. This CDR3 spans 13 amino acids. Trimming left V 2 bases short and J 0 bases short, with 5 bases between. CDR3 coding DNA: TGCGCCAGCAGCTTCACAGTGAACACTGAAGCTTTCTTT. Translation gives CASSFTVNTEAFF.

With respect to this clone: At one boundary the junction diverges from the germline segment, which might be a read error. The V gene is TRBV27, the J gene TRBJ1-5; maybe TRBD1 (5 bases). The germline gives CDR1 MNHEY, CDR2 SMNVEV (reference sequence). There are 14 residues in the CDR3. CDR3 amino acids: CASSLTGINQPQHF. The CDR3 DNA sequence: TGTGCCAGCAGCCTCACAGGCATCAATCAACCCCAGCATTTT.

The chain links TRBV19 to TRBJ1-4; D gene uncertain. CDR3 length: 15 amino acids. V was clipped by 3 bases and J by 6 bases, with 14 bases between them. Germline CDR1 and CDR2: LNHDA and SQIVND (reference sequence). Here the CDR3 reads CASSIYSGVDEKLFF. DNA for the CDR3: TGTGCCAGTAGTATCTACAGCGGCGTCGATGAAAAACTGTTTTTT.

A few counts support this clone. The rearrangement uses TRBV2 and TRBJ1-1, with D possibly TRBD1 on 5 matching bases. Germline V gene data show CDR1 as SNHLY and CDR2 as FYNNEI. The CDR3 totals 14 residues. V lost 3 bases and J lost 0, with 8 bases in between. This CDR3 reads CASSETVMNTEAFF. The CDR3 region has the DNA TGTGCCAGCAGTGAGACAGTTATGAACACTGAAGCTTTCTTT.

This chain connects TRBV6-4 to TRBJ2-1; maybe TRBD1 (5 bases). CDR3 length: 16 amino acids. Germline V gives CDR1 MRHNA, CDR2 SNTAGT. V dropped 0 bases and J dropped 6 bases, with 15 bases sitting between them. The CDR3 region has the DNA TGTGCCAGCAGTGACTCGAATCAGGGCAGGGCCAATGAGCAGTTCTTC. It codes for CASSDSNQGRANEQFF.

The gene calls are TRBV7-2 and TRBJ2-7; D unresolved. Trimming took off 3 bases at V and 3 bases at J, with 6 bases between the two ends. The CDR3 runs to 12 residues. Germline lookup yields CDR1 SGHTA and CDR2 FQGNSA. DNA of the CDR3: TGTGCCAGCAGCTTCGTCGGCTACGAGCAGTACTTC. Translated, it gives CASSFVGYEQYF.

CDR3 coding DNA: TGTGCCAGCAGCTTGATGAGAGGCACTGAAGCTTTCTTT. Amino acid sequence: CASSLMRGTEAFF. The V call is TRBV5-8, the J call TRBJ1-1; no reliable D call. Trimming removed 1 base from V and 4 bases from J, with 8 bases in between. The CDR3 is 13 residues long. Germline values: CDR1 SGHTS, CDR2 YDEGEE.

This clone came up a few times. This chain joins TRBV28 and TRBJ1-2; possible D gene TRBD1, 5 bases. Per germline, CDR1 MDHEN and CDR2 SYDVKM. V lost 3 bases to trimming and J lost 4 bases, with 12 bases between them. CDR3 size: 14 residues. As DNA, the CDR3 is TGTGCCAGCAGTTTTGGAGGGGATGGCTATGGCTACACCTTC. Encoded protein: CASSFGGDGYGYTF.

The CDR3 is CASSSLHRVGYGYTF. The CDR3 DNA reads as TGTGCCAGCAGCTCCCTGCATAGGGTTGGCTATGGCTACACCTTC. V and J are TRBV5-4 and TRBJ1-2, with D hard to call. From germline, CDR1 is SGHNT and CDR2 YYREEE (reference sequence). The CDR3 loop spans 15 amino acids. Trimming took off 3 bases at V and 4 bases at J, with 16 bases between the two ends.

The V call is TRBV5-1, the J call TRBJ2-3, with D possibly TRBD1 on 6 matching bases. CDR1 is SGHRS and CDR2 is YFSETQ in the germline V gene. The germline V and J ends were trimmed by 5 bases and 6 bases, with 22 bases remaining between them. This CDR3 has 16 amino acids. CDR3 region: CASSPDLQGLGDTQYF. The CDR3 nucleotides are TGCGCCAGCAGTCCTGATCTACAGGGTTTGGGGGATACGCAGTATTTT.

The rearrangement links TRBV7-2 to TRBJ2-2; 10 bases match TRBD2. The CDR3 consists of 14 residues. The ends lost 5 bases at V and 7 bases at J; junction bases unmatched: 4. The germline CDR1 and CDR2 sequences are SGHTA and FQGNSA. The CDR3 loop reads CASSQLAGSGELFF. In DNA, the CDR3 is TGTGCCAGCAGCCAACTAGCGGGGAGCGGGGAGCTGTTTTTT.

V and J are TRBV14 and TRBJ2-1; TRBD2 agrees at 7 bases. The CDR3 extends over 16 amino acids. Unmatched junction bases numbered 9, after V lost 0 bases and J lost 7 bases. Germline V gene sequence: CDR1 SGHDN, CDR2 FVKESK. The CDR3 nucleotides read TGTGCCAGCAGCCAAGACGAGACTAGCATATGGAATGAGCAGTTCTTC. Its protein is CASSQDETSIWNEQFF. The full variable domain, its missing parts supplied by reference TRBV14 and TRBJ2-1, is EAGVTQFPSHSVIEKGQTVTLRCDPISGHDNLYWYRRVMGKEIKFLLHFVKESKQDESGMPNNRFLAERTGGTYSTLKVQPAELEDSGVYFCASSQDETSIWNEQFFGPGTRLTVL.

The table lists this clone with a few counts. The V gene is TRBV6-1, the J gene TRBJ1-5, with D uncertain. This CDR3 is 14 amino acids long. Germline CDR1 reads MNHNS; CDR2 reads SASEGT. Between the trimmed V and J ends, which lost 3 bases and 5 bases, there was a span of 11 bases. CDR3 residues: CASSENSPHQPQHF. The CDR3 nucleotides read TGTGCCAGCAGTGAGAACAGTCCCCATCAGCCCCAGCATTTT.

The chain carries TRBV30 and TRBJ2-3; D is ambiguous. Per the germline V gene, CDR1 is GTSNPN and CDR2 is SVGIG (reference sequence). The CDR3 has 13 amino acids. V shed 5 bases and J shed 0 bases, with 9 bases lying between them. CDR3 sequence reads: CAWQLRSTDTQYF. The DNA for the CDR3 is TGTGCCTGGCAGCTAAGGAGCACAGATACGCAGTATTTT.

As DNA, the CDR3 is TGTGCCAGCAGCAAACAGGGATGGACAGATACGCAGTATTTT. Its protein is CASSKQGWTDTQYF. The chain employs TRBV9 and TRBJ2-3; possibly TRBD1 for D (6 bases). Looked up from germline, CDR1 is SGDLS and CDR2 is YYNGEE. The V gene lost 4 bases and the J gene lost 3 bases, with 12 bases spanning the gap. CDR3 length equals 14 residues.

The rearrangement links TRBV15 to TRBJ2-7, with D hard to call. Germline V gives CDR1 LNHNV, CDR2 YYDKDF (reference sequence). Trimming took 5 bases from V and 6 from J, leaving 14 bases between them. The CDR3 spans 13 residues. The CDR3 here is CATSSRWAFEQYF. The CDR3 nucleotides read TGTGCCACCAGCTCACGGTGGGCATTCGAGCAGTACTTC.

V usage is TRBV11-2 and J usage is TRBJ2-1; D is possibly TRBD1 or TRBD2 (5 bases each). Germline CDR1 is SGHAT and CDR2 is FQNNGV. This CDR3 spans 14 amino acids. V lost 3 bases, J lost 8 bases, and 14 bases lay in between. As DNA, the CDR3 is TGTGCCAGCAGCTTCAATCAGGGAGAGGATGAGCAGTTCTTC. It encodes CASSFNQGEDEQFF.